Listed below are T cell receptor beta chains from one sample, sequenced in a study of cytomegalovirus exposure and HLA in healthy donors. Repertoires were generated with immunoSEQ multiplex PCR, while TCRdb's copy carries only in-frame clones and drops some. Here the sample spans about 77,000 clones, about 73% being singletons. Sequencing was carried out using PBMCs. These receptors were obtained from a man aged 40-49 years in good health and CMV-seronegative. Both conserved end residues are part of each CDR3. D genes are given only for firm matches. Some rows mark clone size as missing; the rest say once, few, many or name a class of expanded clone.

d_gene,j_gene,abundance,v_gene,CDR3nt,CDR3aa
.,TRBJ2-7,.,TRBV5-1,TGCGCCAGCAGCTTGGCCCCCGGTCTGGAGCAGTACTTC,CASSLAPGLEQYF
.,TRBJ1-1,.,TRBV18,TGTGCCAGCTCAGACAGGCCCCACACTGAAGCTTTCTTT,CASSDRPHTEAFF
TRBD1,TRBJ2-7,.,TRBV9,TGTGCCAGCAGCATCATAGGGGACAGAACCGACGAGCAGTACTTC,CASSIIGDRTDEQYF
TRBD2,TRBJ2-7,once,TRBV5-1,TGCGCCAGCAGCGCTCTCCAGCGGGGCTACGAGCAGTACTTC,CASSALQRGYEQYF
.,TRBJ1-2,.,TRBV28,TGTGCCAGCAGGGACACAGGCGGGGAAACCCCCTATGGCTACACCTTC,CASRDTGGETPYGYTF
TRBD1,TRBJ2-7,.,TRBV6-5,TGTGCCAGCAGATTCTCCGGACAGGGCACCTACGAGCAGTACTTC,CASRFSGQGTYEQYF
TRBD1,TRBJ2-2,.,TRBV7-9,TGTGCCAGCACCGACAGGGGCCACACCGGGGAGCTGTTTTTT,CASTDRGHTGELFF
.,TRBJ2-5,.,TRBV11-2,TGTGCCAGCAGCTCCTCGAAGGGACTTCGATACTTC,CASSSSKGLRYF
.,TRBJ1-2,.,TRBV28,TGTGCCAGCAGTTTGTCAATCAGGGACAATGGCTACACCTTC,CASSLSIRDNGYTF
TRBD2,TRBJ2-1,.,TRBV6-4,TGTGCCAGCAGTGACTCAACTAGCGGGAGCAATGAGCAGTTCTTC,CASSDSTSGSNEQFF
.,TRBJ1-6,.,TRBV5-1,TGCGCCAGCAGGGTCCTAGGGGGACCCCTCCACTTT,CASRVLGGPLHF
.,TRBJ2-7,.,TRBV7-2,TGTGCCAGCAGCCCGCCGGGGAGGGAGCAGTACTTC,CASSPPGREQYF
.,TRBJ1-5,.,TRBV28,TGTGCCAGCAGGTCGGGCGGGCAGCCCCAGCATTTT,CASRSGGQPQHF
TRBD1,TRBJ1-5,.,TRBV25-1,TGTGCCAGCAGTGAAGGGACAGGAACCAGCAATCAGCCCCAGCATTTT,CASSEGTGTSNQPQHF
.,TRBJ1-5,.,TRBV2,TGTGCCAGCAGTGGACGAATTGGGCCCGAACCCCAGCATTTT,CASSGRIGPEPQHF
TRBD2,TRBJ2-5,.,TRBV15,TGTGCCACCAGCAGGGGACTAGAAGAGACCCAGTACTTC,CATSRGLEETQYF
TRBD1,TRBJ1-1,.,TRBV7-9,TGTGCCGGCTTAGACAGGGAGAACACTGAAGCTTTCTTT,CAGLDRENTEAFF
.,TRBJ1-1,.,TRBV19,TGTGCCAGTAGCTATAAGATAAACACTGAAGCTTTCTTT,CASSYKINTEAFF
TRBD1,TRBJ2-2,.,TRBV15,TGTGCCACCAGCACCGGACAGGCCCGTGCCGGGGAGCTGTTTTTT,CATSTGQARAGELFF
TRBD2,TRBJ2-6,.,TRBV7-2,TGTGCCAGCAGCCTCCGGATAGCGGGAAGCTCTGGGGCCAACGTCCTGACTTTC,CASSLRIAGSSGANVLTF
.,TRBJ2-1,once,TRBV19,TGTGCCAGTAGTATGGGGCGTGAGCAGTTCTTC,CASSMGREQFF
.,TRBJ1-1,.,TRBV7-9,TGTGCCAGCAGCCCCTCGAACACTGAAGCTTTCTTT,CASSPSNTEAFF
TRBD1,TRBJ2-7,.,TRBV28,TGTGCCAGCAGTAGCCGGGACAGGGGCTCCTACGAGCAGTACTTC,CASSSRDRGSYEQYF
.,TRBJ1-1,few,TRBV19,TGTGCCAGTAGTCTGAACACCGACAGGATTGAAGCTTTCTTT,CASSLNTDRIEAFF
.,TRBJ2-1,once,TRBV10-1,TGCGCCAGTCCGCTAGAGGTTGTATGCAATGAGCAGTTCTTC,CASPLEVVCNEQFF
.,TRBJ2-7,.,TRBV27,TGTGCCAGCAGTTTAGCCAGGGTCAACGAGCAGCACTTC,CASSLARVNEQHF
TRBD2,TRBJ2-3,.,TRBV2,TGTGCCAGCAGGAAGGTGGTAGCGGGAGGTGTAGATACGCAGTATTTT,CASRKVVAGGVDTQYF
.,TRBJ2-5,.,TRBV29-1,TGCAGCGTTCTCCCAGGGGTAGGTGAGCAGTACTTC,CSVLPGVGEQYF
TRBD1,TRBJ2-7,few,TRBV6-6,TGTGCCAGCAGTTACGGGGACAGAAAGGTATACGAGCAGTACTTC,CASSYGDRKVYEQYF
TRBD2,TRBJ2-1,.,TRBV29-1,TGCAGCGTTGCAGCGGGAGGTTCCTACTCCTACAATGAGCAGTTCTTC,CSVAAGGSYSYNEQFF
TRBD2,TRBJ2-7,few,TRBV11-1,TGTGCCAGCAGCCCCGGGCTAGCGGAGAGAAGCTCCTACGAGCAGTACTTC,CASSPGLAERSSYEQYF
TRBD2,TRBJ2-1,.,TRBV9,TGTGCCAGCAGCTTGGGACTAGCGGACAATGAGCAGTTCTTC,CASSLGLADNEQFF
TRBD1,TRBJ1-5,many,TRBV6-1,TGTGCCAGCAGGGGACAGGGGAATCAGCCCCAGCATTTT,CASRGQGNQPQHF
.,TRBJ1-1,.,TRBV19,TGTGCCAGTAGTATAGAACTCCTGAACACTGAAGCTTTCTTT,CASSIELLNTEAFF
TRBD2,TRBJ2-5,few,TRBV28,TGTGCCAGCAGTTTAATTGGGGGGGGAAAGACCCAGTACTTC,CASSLIGGGKTQYF
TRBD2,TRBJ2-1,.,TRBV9,TGTGCCAGCAGCGTAGCTTGGGTAGCGGGAGTGGATGAGCAGTTCTTC,CASSVAWVAGVDEQFF
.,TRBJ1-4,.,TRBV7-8,TGTGCCAGCAGCTTAGCCCAGGCGGGGGGCGGTGAAAAACTGTTTTTT,CASSLAQAGGGEKLFF
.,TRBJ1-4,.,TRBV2,TGTGCCAGGGGAAACCCAGGGCAGCGTGGAGACGAAAAACTGTTTTTT,CARGNPGQRGDEKLFF
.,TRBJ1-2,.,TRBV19,TGTGCCAGTAGTACGCGGGGGCTACGATCAGGCTACACCTTC,CASSTRGLRSGYTF
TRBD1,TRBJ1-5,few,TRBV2,TGTGCCAGCACTTTCGACAGGGGGCTTAGCAATCAGCCCCAGCATTTT,CASTFDRGLSNQPQHF
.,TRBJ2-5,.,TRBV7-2,TGTGCCAGCAGCTTAGCCCGGGAGACCCAGTACTTC,CASSLARETQYF
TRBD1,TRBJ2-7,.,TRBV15,TGTGCCACCAGCGAGGGGGACAGGCTAACCTACGAGCAGTACTTC,CATSEGDRLTYEQYF
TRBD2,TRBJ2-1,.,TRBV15,TGTGCCACCAGCTCCCTGGTACGGCTAGCGGGAGAAAAGGGCAATGAGCAGTTCTTC,CATSSLVRLAGEKGNEQFF
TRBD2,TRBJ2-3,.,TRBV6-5,TGTGCCAGCAGTCCGGGACTAGCGGGCACAGATACGCAGTATTTT,CASSPGLAGTDTQYF
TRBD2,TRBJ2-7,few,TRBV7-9,TGTGCCAGCAGCTGGGGGGGAGGACTGGCATCCTACGAGCAGTACTTC,CASSWGGGLASYEQYF
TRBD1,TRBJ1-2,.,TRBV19,TGTGCCAGTAGTCCCAGGACAGGGGGCGCCTCTCTCTATGGCTACACCTTC,CASSPRTGGASLYGYTF
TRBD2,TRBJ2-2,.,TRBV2,TGTGCCAGCAGTCCCGTTCCTAGCGGCCCCACCGGGGAGCTGTTTTTT,CASSPVPSGPTGELFF
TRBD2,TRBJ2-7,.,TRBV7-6,TGTGCCAGCAGCTTTCGTCTAGCGGGCGCGGGCTACGAGCAGTACTTC,CASSFRLAGAGYEQYF